The T cell receptor beta chain under discussion was sequenced for a study of OX40 agonist ivuxolimab in advanced cancers. Looking at the study overall: A diagnosis of hepatocellular carcinoma, melanoma, renal cell or head and neck cancer was present in dose-escalation patients. A male proportion of 70% to 90% was recorded, with mean age approximately 57 years and range 23 to 79. Partial responses were achieved by three patients, of whom one had hepatocellular carcinoma and two had cutaneous melanoma. Study-wide findings and caveats: Circulating CD4+ and CD8+ T cells showed clonal expansion by week 6 at 0.1 to 3.0 mg/kg.

Losses at the gene ends were 5 bases for V and 11 bases for J; bases not matched to a gene: 15. CDR1 MDHEN and CDR2 SYDVKM come from the germline V gene. The CDR3 is 16 residues long. This clone has only a few counts. The antigen is unknown. Sequencing was performed with immunoSEQ multiplex PCR; in TCRdb, only in-frame clones are kept and a portion is missing. The sample has roughly 43,000 clones; 70% to 90% are singletons. This material consisted of CD4+ or CD8+ T cells sorted from blood, taken in a trial of the OX40 agonist ivuxolimab. The TCR comes from an adult with an advanced solid tumor such as melanoma, head and neck, liver or kidney cancer. The genes are TRBV28 and TRBJ1-4, with 9 bases lining up with TRBD1. The CDR3 DNA reads as TGTGCCAGCAGTACCCGAACGACAGGGGGAATTGGGAAACTGTTTTTT. It is translated as CASSTRTTGGIGKLFF.